This TCR beta chain originates from a study of technical replicates of blood from a few donors. Libraries were prepared by immunoSEQ multiplex PCR; TCRdb keeps only in-frame clonotypes and omits some of them. The sample lists 79,000 or so clones, around 90% occurring once. This clone was counted once. Germline V gene sequence: CDR1 SGHAT, CDR2 FQNNGV. The CDR3 extends over 19 amino acids. Trimming cost V 3 bases and J 4 bases; bases outside gene matches: 20. The sequenced material came from T cells isolated from PBMCs. The clonotype comes from a human donor in good health. The rearrangement joins TRBV11-2 to TRBJ2-7; 8 bases are a match to TRBD1. CDR3: CASSFLQDRDEGGIYEQYF. The CDR3 coding sequence is TGTGCCAGCAGCTTTCTTCAGGACAGGGACGAAGGGGGCATTTACGAGCAGTACTTC.